The clone carrying this T cell receptor (beta chain) was picked up a small number of times. The data stem from a study of beta chain features in type 1 diabetes. Since all of the isolated RNA was reverse transcribed, expressed TCRB transcripts were what got sequenced. Some clones are missing from TCRdb's copy, which holds only in-frame ones; the method was immunoSEQ multiplex PCR. There are under 90,000 clones in the sample; about a third occur only once, and over 0.4% lies in the top ten. The sequence came from a young woman in good health. The sequencing sample was made of stem cell memory CD4+ T cells from blood.

This CDR3 reads CASSPADETQYF. Written as DNA, the CDR3 is TGTGCCAGCAGCCCTGCGGATGAGACCCAGTACTTC. The V call is TRBV11-2, the J call TRBJ2-5; D unresolved. The V and J ends lost 5 bases and 5 bases respectively, with 9 bases between them. Germline V lookup: CDR1 SGHAT, CDR2 FQNNGV. This CDR3 is built from 12 residues.